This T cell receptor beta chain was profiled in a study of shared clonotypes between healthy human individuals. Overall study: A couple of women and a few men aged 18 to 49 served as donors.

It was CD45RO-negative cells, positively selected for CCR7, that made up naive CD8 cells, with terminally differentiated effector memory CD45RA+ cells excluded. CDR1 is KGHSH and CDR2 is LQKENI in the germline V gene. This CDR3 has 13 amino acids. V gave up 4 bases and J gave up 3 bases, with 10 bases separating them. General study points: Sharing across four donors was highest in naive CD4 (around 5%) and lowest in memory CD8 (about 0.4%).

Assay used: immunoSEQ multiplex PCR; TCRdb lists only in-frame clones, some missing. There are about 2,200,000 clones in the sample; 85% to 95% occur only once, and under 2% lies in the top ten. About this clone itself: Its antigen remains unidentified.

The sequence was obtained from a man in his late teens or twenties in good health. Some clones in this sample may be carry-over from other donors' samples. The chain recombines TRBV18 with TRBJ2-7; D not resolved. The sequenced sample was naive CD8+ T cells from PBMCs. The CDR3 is CASSQLGVYEQYF. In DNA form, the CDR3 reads TGTGCCAGCTCACAGTTGGGTGTCTACGAGCAGTACTTC.